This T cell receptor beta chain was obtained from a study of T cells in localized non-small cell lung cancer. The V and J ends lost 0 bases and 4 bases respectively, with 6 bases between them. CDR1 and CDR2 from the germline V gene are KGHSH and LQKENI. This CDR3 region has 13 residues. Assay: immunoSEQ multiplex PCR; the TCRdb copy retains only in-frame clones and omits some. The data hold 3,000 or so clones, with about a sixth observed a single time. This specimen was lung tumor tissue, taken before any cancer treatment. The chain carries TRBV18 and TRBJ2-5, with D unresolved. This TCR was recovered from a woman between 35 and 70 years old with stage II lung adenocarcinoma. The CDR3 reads CASSPPLGETQYF. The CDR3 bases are TGTGCCAGCTCACCACCCCTAGGAGAGACCCAGTACTTC.